One and the same sample provided the 3 T cell receptor beta chains below, sequenced in a study of CD8 T cells in Susac syndrome. Random hexamers primed reverse transcription of about 0.45 to 1 ug RNA. From the immunoSEQ multiplex PCR reads, TCRdb called clonotypes with MiXCR, one entry per CDR3 protein. The sample includes approximately 140,000 distinct CDR3 sequences, roughly 80% of them seen just once. Specimen: CD8+ T cells from PBMCs. These receptors were obtained from a human donor with multiple sclerosis.

The gene calls are TRBV4-1 and TRBJ2-1; D unresolved. The CDR3 is 17 amino acids. Germline values: CDR1 MGHRA, CDR2 YSYEKL. Trimming shortened V by 0 bases and J by 0 bases, and 12 bases separated the two germline ends. The CDR3 sequence: CASSQDMELSSYNEQFF. The CDR3, as DNA: TGCGCCAGCAGCCAAGATATGGAATTAAGCTCCTACAATGAGCAGTTCTTC.

This clonotype came up a few times. The chain joins TRBV4-2 to TRBJ1-1; D gene ambiguous. From germline, CDR1 is LGHNA and CDR2 YNFKEQ. Trimming removed 0 bases from V and 3 bases from J, with 5 bases in between. The CDR3 runs 13 residues. The CDR3 loop reads CASSQDLDTEAFF. The CDR3 DNA reads TGTGCCAGCAGCCAAGATCTCGACACTGAAGCTTTCTTT.

J is TRBJ1-2 and V is TRBV7-9; no firm D call. The V and J ends lost 3 bases and 3 bases respectively, with 20 bases between them. From germline, CDR1 is SEHNR and CDR2 FQNEAQ (reference sequence). The CDR3 consists of 17 residues. CDR3 nucleotides: TGTGCCAGCAGCTTCCCGGACGGGGAAGGACTCCACTATGGCTACACCTTC. Encoded protein: CASSFPDGEGLHYGYTF.